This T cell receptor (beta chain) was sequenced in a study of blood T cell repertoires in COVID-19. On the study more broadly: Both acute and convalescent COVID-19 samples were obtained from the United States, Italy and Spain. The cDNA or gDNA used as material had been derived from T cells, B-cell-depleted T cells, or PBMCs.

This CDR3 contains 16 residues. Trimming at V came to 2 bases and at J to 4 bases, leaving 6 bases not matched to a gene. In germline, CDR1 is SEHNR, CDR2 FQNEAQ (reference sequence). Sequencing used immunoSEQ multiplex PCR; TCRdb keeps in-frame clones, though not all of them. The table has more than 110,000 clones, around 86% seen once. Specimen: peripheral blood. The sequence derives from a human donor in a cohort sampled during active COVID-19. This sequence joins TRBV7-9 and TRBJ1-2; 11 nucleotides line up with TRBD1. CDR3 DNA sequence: TGTGCCAGCAGCTTACGCGGACAGGGGGCGACCTATGGCTACACCTTC. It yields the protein CASSLRGQGATYGYTF.